What follows are 9 T cell receptor beta chains derived from one specimen sequenced in a study of beta chain features in type 1 diabetes. Expressed TCRB transcripts were sequenced, since all the RNA that had been isolated was reverse transcribed. Clones were read by immunoSEQ multiplex PCR, and TCRdb kept only the in-frame ones, dropping some. The sample holds around 260,000 clones; 20% are singletons and the top ten take less than 0.03%. For these receptors, no antigen is known. Study findings and constraints: Across all four CD4+ subsets, people with type 1 diabetes showed modestly shorter TCRB CDR3s.

The sample taken for sequencing was naive CD4+ T cells from blood. The source of these receptors is a woman between 40 and 55 years old with type 1 diabetes.

This chain connects TRBV25-1 to TRBJ1-1; a possible D gene is TRBD1 (6 bases). This CDR3 has 16 residues. Between the trimmed V and J ends, which lost 3 bases and 4 bases, there was a span of 18 bases. Germline-derived CDR1 and CDR2 are MGHDK and SYGVNS. CDR3: CASSDLGAGGPTEAFF. CDR3 coding DNA: TGTGCCAGCAGTGACCTTGGGGCGGGGGGCCCCACTGAAGCTTTCTTT.

There are a few counts of this clone. The chain has TRBV18 and TRBJ2-2; TRBD1 matches at 7 bases. After removal of 2 bases from V and 3 bases from J, the junction contained 6 bases not matched to a gene. Germline-derived CDR1 and CDR2 are KGHSH and LQKENI. The CDR3 consists of 16 residues. CDR3 loop: CASSPEGAGDTGELFF. DNA for the CDR3: TGTGCCAGCTCACCAGAGGGGGCCGGTGACACCGGGGAGCTGTTTTTT. The whole variable domain, remainder taken from reference TRBV18 and TRBJ2-2, is NAGVMQNPRHLVRRRGQEARLRCSPMKGHSHVYWYRQLPEEGLKFMVYLQKENIIDESGMPKERFSAEFPKEGPSILRIQQVVRGDSAAYFCASSPEGAGDTGELFFGEGSRLTVL.

This clone has only one observation. This chain connects TRBV9 to TRBJ2-2, with 7 bases aligning to TRBD2. Per germline, CDR1 SGDLS and CDR2 YYNGEE. The ends lost 4 bases at V and 0 bases at J; junction bases unmatched: 3. This CDR3 is built from 15 residues. The CDR3 reads CASSPGTTNTGELFF. The CDR3 DNA is TGTGCCAGCAGCCCCGGGACTACGAACACCGGGGAGCTGTTTTTT.

This clone was counted between two and nine times. The V call is TRBV5-1, the J call TRBJ2-6; a possible D gene is TRBD2 (6 bases). The CDR3 is 15 residues long. Germline CDR1 reads SGHRS; CDR2 reads YFSETQ. The V end lost 5 bases, the J end lost 4 bases, and 13 bases lay between the germline ends. This CDR3 is CASSRGSDGANVLTF. Written as DNA, the CDR3 is TGCGCCAGCAGTCGGGGGTCTGACGGGGCCAACGTCCTGACTTTC.

The V call is TRBV5-6, the J call TRBJ2-1; 7 bases are a match to TRBD2. The germline CDR1 and CDR2 sequences are SGHDT and YYEEEE. Trimming took 4 bases from V and 8 from J; bases not matched to a gene: 9. This CDR3 region has 14 residues. CDR3: CASSPGLGFDEQFF. CDR3 nucleotides: TGTGCCAGCAGCCCCGGACTAGGGTTTGATGAGCAGTTCTTC.

This clone has just a few counts. The chain uses TRBV28 and TRBJ2-3; TRBD2 agrees at 7 bases. Trimming took 6 bases from V and 0 from J; bases not matched to a gene: 3. The germline V gene encodes CDR1 MDHEN and CDR2 SYDVKM. This CDR3 is 14 amino acids long. The CDR3 reads CASRPSGSTDTQYF. The CDR3 DNA reads as TGTGCCAGCAGACCTAGCGGTAGCACAGATACGCAGTATTTT.

J is TRBJ2-1 and V is TRBV11-1; 7 positions match TRBD1. CDR1 is SGHAT, CDR2 FQDESV, per germline (reference sequence). J gave up 5 bases and V 4 bases, and 8 bases lay outside the gene matches. The CDR3 sequence is 15 residues long. The CDR3 bases are TGTGCCAGCAGCTCCCGACAGGGTGGGGACAATGAGCAGTTCTTC. This encodes CASSSRQGGDNEQFF. Using reference TRBV11-1 and TRBJ2-1 for the parts outside the CDR3, the full variable domain is EAEVAQSPRYKITEKSQAVAFWCDPISGHATLYWYRQILGQGPELLVQFQDESVVDDSQLPKDRFSAERLKGVDSTLKIQPAELGDSAMYLCASSSRQGGDNEQFFGPGTRLTVL.

This clone was seen more than once but under ten times. The J gene is TRBJ2-3, the V gene TRBV9, with 13 bases that match TRBD2. The CDR3 runs to 16 residues. The germline gives CDR1 SGDLS, CDR2 YYNGEE. V dropped 3 bases and J dropped 2; count of bases not matched to a gene: 3. In DNA, the CDR3 is TGTGCCAGCAGCGCGGGGACTAGCGGGGACACAGATACGCAGTATTTT. Protein product: CASSAGTSGDTDTQYF.

The chain has TRBV27 and TRBJ2-5; TRBD2 agrees at 8 bases. The CDR3 is 15 residues long. CDR1 MNHEY and CDR2 SMNVEV come from the germline V gene (reference sequence). J lost 1 base, V lost 3 bases, and 4 bases had no gene match. CDR3 sequence: CASSFLAGFQETQYF. The CDR3 nucleotides read TGTGCCAGCAGTTTCTTAGCGGGGTTCCAAGAGACCCAGTACTTC.